This T cell receptor beta chain came from a study of patients and donors after allogeneic stem cell transplantation. Using its own MiXCR run on the RT-PCR reads, TCRdb lists one record per CDR3 protein. The profile shows about 2,600 distinct CDR3 sequences, roughly 8.7% of them singletons. The germline gives CDR1 MDHEN, CDR2 SYDVKM. V gave up 8 bases and J gave up 5 bases, with 16 bases separating them. The CDR3 totals 14 residues. Sequencing was performed on blood, either unsorted or a sorted T cell fraction (not recorded which). This TCR came from a human donor who was either an allogeneic HSCT recipient or a stem cell or donor lymphocyte infusion donor (not recorded which). It is not recorded whose cells these are; they may come from a transplant donor. The rearrangement uses TRBV28 and TRBJ2-1; the D is unclear. The CDR3 protein is CASAQTLRDNEQFF. The CDR3 nucleotides are TGTGCCAGCGCTCAAACTCTGAGAGACAATGAGCAGTTCTTC.